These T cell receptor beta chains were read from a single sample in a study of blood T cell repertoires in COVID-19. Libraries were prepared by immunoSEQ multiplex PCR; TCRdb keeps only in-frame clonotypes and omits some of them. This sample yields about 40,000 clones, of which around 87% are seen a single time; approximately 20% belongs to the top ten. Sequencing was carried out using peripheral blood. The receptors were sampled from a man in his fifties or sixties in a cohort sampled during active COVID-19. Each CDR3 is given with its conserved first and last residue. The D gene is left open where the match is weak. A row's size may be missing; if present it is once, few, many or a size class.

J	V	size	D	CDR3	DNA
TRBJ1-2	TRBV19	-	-	CASSILGSHGYTF	TGTGCCAGTAGTATCCTAGGTTCTCATGGCTACACCTTC
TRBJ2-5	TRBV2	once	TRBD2	CASSNGLAGGRSETQYF	TGTGCCAGCAGCAACGGACTAGCGGGGGGGCGTTCGGAGACCCAGTACTTC
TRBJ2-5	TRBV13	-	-	CASSLALGGLRETQYF	TGTGCCAGCAGCTTGGCGCTTGGCGGACTCCGAGAGACCCAGTACTTC
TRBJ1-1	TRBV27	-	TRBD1	CASSLSGQGYTEAFF	TGTGCCAGCAGTTTATCGGGACAGGGGTACACTGAAGCTTTCTTT
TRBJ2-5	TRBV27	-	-	CASSFEETQYF	TGTGCCAGCAGTTTCGAAGAGACCCAGTACTTC
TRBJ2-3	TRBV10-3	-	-	CAISDPDSYTDTQYF	TGTGCCATCAGTGACCCGGACAGTTACACAGATACGCAGTATTTT
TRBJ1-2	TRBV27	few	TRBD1	CASSSADRVRDGYTF	TGTGCCAGCAGTTCCGCCGACAGGGTACGTGATGGCTACACCTTC
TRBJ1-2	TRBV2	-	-	CASSTGPYGYTF	TGTGCCAGCAGTACAGGGCCTTATGGCTACACCTTC
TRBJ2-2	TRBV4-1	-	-	CASSPGGGTGELFF	TGCGCCAGCAGCCCCGGGGGAGGCACCGGGGAGCTGTTTTTT
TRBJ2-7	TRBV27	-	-	CASSLSWGDVAYEQYF	TGTGCCAGCAGTTTATCGTGGGGAGACGTTGCCTACGAGCAGTACTTC
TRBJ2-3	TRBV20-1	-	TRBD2	CSASKGWTSESTDTQYF	TGCAGTGCTAGTAAAGGGTGGACTAGCGAAAGCACAGATACGCAGTATTTT
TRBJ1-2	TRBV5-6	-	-	CASSYKSSANYGYTF	TGTGCCAGCAGCTACAAGTCAAGTGCTAACTATGGCTACACCTTC
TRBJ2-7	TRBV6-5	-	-	CASSKLLTEYEQYF	TGTGCCAGCAGTAAACTACTGACGGAGTACGAGCAGTACTTC
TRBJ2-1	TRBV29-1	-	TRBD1	CSVEPGTGYNEQFF	TGCAGCGTTGAGCCCGGGACAGGCTACAATGAGCAGTTCTTC
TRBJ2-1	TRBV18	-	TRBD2	CASSPFRGGQEQFF	TGTGCCAGCTCACCATTCCGGGGGGGCCAGGAGCAGTTCTTC
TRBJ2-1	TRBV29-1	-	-	CSVDLSGLEQFF	TGCAGCGTAGACCTTAGCGGTTTGGAGCAGTTCTTC
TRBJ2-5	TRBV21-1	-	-	CASRRAGGAAETQYF	TGTGCCAGCAGACGAGCAGGGGGCGCGGCAGAGACCCAGTACTTC
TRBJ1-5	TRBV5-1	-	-	CASSLGGESNQPQHF	TGCGCCAGCAGCTTGGGCGGGGAGAGCAATCAGCCCCAGCATTTT
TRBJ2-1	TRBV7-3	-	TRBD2	CASSLSASGGHNEQFF	TGTGCCAGCAGCTTAAGCGCTAGCGGGGGTCACAATGAGCAGTTCTTC
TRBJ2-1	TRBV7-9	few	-	CASSPSSYYEQFF	TGTGCCAGCAGCCCCTCTAGTTATTATGAGCAGTTCTTC
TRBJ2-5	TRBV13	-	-	CASSSTGRKTQYF	TGTGCCAGCAGCTCTACAGGGAGAAAGACCCAGTACTTC
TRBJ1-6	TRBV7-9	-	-	CASSFGELNSPLHF	TGTGCCAGCAGCTTCGGGGAACTTAATTCACCCCTCCACTTT
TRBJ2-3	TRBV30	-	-	CAWSSLVPDTQYF	TGTGCCTGGAGTTCCCTAGTCCCAGATACGCAGTATTTT
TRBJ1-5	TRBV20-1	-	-	CSASGSSIYTPDNQPQHF	TGCAGTGCTAGTGGCTCTTCAATTTACACACCAGACAATCAGCCCCAGCATTTT
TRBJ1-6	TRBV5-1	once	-	CASTPGGMSPLHF	TGCGCCAGCACCCCGGGGGGGATGTCACCCCTCCACTTT
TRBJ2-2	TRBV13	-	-	CASAGATNTGELFF	TGTGCCAGCGCAGGGGCGACCAACACCGGGGAGCTGTTTTTT
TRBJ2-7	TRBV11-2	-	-	CASSPSTGYSYEQYF	TGTGCCAGCAGCCCCTCCACAGGTTACTCCTACGAGCAGTACTTC
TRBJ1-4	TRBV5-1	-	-	CASSWGDEKLFF	TGCGCCAGCAGCTGGGGGGATGAAAAACTGTTTTTT
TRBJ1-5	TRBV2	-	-	CASGGSNQPQHF	TGTGCCAGCGGAGGCAGCAATCAGCCCCAGCATTTT
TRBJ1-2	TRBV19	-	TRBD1	CASSIGGTAYGYTF	TGTGCCAGTAGTATAGGAGGGACAGCCTATGGCTACACCTTC
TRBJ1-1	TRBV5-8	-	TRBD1	CASSLGQGSAQPVF	TGTGCCAGCAGTTTGGGACAGGGTTCGGCCCAGCCAGTCTTT
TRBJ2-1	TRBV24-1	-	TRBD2	CATSDHRLAGANEQFF	TGTGCCACCAGTGATCATCGACTAGCGGGGGCCAATGAGCAGTTCTTC
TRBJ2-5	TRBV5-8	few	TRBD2	CASSSSGRMGETQYF	TGTGCCAGCAGCTCTAGCGGGAGGATGGGGGAGACCCAGTACTTC
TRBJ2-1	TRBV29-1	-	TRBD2	CSVEGGTTKNEQFF	TGCAGCGTTGAGGGCGGGACTACGAAGAATGAGCAGTTCTTC
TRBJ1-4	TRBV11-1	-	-	CASSQEGNTNEKLFF	TGTGCCAGCAGCCAGGAGGGGAATACTAATGAAAAACTGTTTTTT
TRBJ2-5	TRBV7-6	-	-	CASSLARREIQETQYF	TGTGCCAGCAGCTTAGCCCGTCGGGAGATCCAAGAGACCCAGTACTTC
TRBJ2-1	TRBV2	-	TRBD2	CASNWDYSVSEQFF	TGTGCCAGCAATTGGGACTATTCTGTGAGTGAGCAGTTCTTC
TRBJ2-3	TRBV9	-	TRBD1	CASSEPGQAPSAHKYTQYF	TGTGCCAGCAGCGAACCGGGACAGGCCCCCTCCGCACACAAGTATACGCAGTATTTT
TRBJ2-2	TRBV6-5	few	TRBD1	CASSVNRGGTGELFF	TGTGCCAGCAGCGTTAACAGGGGCGGCACCGGGGAGCTGTTTTTT
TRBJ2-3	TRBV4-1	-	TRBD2	CASSQESSGAYTQYF	TGCGCCAGCAGCCAAGAGTCTAGCGGGGCATATACGCAGTATTTT
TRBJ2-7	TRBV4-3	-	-	CASSQDPGFSGYEQYF	TGCGCCAGCAGCCAAGATCCGGGGTTTAGTGGCTACGAGCAGTACTTC
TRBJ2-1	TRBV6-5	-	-	CASSYARGNEQFF	TGTGCCAGCAGTTACGCGCGAGGGAATGAGCAGTTCTTC
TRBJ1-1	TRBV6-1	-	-	CASSEQGGNTEAFF	TGTGCCAGCAGTGAACAGGGCGGGAACACTGAAGCTTTCTTT
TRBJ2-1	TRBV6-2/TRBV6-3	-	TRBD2	CASSYSSPSLAGPLYNEQFF	TGTGCCAGCAGTTACTCGTCACCTTCGCTAGCGGGGCCTTTGTACAATGAGCAGTTCTTC
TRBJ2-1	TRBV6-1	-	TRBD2	CASSEAQLAGVWSYNEQFF	TGTGCCAGCAGTGAAGCGCAACTAGCGGGGGTTTGGTCCTACAATGAGCAGTTCTTC
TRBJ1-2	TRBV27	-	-	CASSLRGGVGYTF	TGTGCCAGCAGTTTACGAGGGGGTGTTGGCTACACCTTC
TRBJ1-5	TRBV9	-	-	CASSVGGLGNQPQHF	TGTGCCAGCAGCGTAGGGGGGCTCGGCAATCAGCCCCAGCATTTT
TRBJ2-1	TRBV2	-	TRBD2	CASGRLAIEQFF	TGTGCCAGCGGCCGACTAGCGATTGAGCAGTTCTTC